The 27 T cell receptor beta chains listed next were all sequenced from one sample in a study of T cells in women clearing cervical HPV infection. Clones were read by immunoSEQ multiplex PCR, and TCRdb kept only the in-frame ones, dropping some. The table gives 35,000 to 45,000 clones; the top ten clones make up 5.8% of it. The sample consisted of blood buffy coat. These receptors were obtained from a woman between 18 and 70 years old with a cervical HPV16 infection that either progressed to CIN3+ or cleared (not recorded which).

The CDR3: CASSLPGSSYNEQFF. The sequenced CDR3 bases are TGTGCCAGCAGCTTGCCGGGGAGCTCCTACAATGAG. This rearrangement joins TRBV11-3 to TRBJ2-1; D possibly corresponds to TRBD2 (5 bases). Read coverage stops 3 residues before the CDR3 terminus; the germline J gene supplies the remainder. This CDR3 has 15 amino acids. The germline V gene encodes CDR1 SGHNT and CDR2 YENEEA. V was shortened by 3 bases and J by 0 bases, with 9 bases between the two germline ends.

About this clone itself: The sequenced fragment ends 3 residues before the CDR3 boundary, so the rest is inferred from the germline J gene. The V gene is TRBV2, the J gene TRBJ2-2, with D possibly being TRBD1 or TRBD2 (6 bases each). Germline-derived CDR1 and CDR2 are SNHLY and FYNNEI. The CDR3 contains 14 residues. This CDR3 reads CASGEDSYNSPLFF. The part of the CDR3 DNA that was read is TGTGCCAGCGGGGAGGACAGCTATAATTCACCG.

With regard to this clone: The observed sequence ends 3 residues before the CDR3 terminus, with the missing tail filled in from the germline J gene. This sequence joins TRBV19 and TRBJ2-4; D is perhaps TRBD2 (6 bases). The CDR3 length is 12 residues. From germline, CDR1 is LNHDA and CDR2 SQIVND (reference sequence). CDR3 protein: CASTHGGVGQYF. The DNA read from the CDR3 is TGTGCCAGTACCCACGGAGGGGTGGGT.

Regarding this clone: The CDR3 is cut off 3 residues early in the read; its end comes from the germline J gene. The chain carries TRBV6-2 or TRBV6-3 and TRBJ2-7; 12 bases match TRBD2. Germline assignment: CDR1 MNHEY and CDR2 SVGEGT. The J segment lost 1 base and the V segment lost 5 bases, leaving 6 bases of the junction unmatched. The CDR3 is 16 amino acids. Partial CDR3 DNA: TGTGCCAGCAGTCTTGGAGGGACTAGCGGGTCCTACGAG. It encodes CASSLGGTSGSYE. The entire CDR3 protein is CASSLGGTSGSYEQYF.

Turning to this clone: The read finishes 3 residues shy of the CDR3 end, and the germline J gene is used to complete it. The J gene is TRBJ2-1, the V gene TRBV9; 8 positions agree with TRBD2. CDR3 size: 15 residues. Germline CDR1 reads SGDLS; CDR2 reads YYNGEE. J gave up 4 bases and V 4 bases, and 7 bases lay outside the gene matches. The CDR3 reads CASSPRTSRYNEQFF. The CDR3 bases that were read are TGTGCCAGCAGCCCCCGGACTAGCCGGTACAATGAG.

About this clone: The DNA ends 3 residues before the CDR3 does, and the rest of the CDR3 is filled in from the germline J gene. The gene calls are TRBV2 and TRBJ2-3, with 8 bases lining up with TRBD2. V lost 3 bases and J lost 0; bases outside the gene matches: 2. Germline-derived CDR1 and CDR2 are SNHLY and FYNNEI. The CDR3 is made up of 15 amino acids. CDR3 bases read: TGTGCCAGCAGTGACAGCGGGAGAAGCACAGATACG. This gives the protein CASSDSGRSTDT. The CDR3 reads in full as CASSDSGRSTDTQYF.

Worth noting for this clone: The read terminates 3 residues ahead of where the CDR3 ends, so the germline J gene completes it. V gene TRBV18 combines with J gene TRBJ1-5, with D perhaps matching TRBD1 (5 bases). CDR1 KGHSH and CDR2 LQKENI come from the germline V gene. V lost 3 bases and J lost 2, with 11 bases in between. The CDR3 sequence is 15 residues long. The CDR3 is CASSPVGGGNQPQHF. The DNA read from the CDR3 is TGTGCCAGCTCACCGGTGGGGGGTGGCAATCAGCCC. Full variable domain (outside the CDR3, taken from reference TRBV18 and TRBJ1-5): NAGVMQNPRHLVRRRGQEARLRCSPMKGHSHVYWYRQLPEEGLKFMVYLQKENIIDESGMPKERFSAEFPKEGPSILRIQQVVRGDSAAYFCASSPVGGGNQPQHFGDGTRLSIL.

On this clone: The CDR3 extends 3 residues past the end of the read, so its final part is completed from the germline J gene. V gene TRBV7-8 combines with J gene TRBJ1-2; D is undetermined. The V end was cut by 0 bases, the J end by 3 bases, with 11 bases between. This CDR3 spans 15 amino acids. CDR1 and CDR2 from the germline V gene are SGHVS and FQNEAQ. The DNA read from the CDR3 is TGTGCCAGCAGCTTAGCTCAGGCGTCCGACTATGGC. It codes for CASSLAQASDYG. The CDR3, in full, reads CASSLAQASDYGYTF. The whole variable domain, remainder taken from reference TRBV7-8 and TRBJ1-2, is GAGVSQSPRYKVAKRGQDVALRCDPISGHVSLFWYQQALGQGPEFLTYFQNEAQLDKSGLPSDRFFAERPEGSVSTLKIQRTQQEDSAVYLCASSLAQASDYGYTFGSGTRLTVV.

With respect to this clone: The sequence runs out 3 residues before the end of the CDR3; the remainder is reconstructed from the germline J gene. V is TRBV5-1 and J is TRBJ2-2; TRBD1 agrees at 7 bases. The germline V gene has CDR1 SGHRS and CDR2 YFSETQ. This CDR3 is 15 amino acids long. The part of the CDR3 DNA that was read is TGCGCCAGCAGCAGGTGGACAGGAGATAATTCACCG. This encodes CASSRWTGDNSP. The full CDR3 protein is CASSRWTGDNSPLFF.

As concerns this clone: With the read ending 3 residues before the CDR3 end, the germline J gene is used to fill in that end. V gene TRBV29-1 combines with J gene TRBJ1-2; D is perhaps TRBD1 (5 bases). This CDR3 has 14 amino acids. Germline lookup yields CDR1 SQVTM and CDR2 ANQGSEA. V was clipped by 0 bases and J by 6 bases, with 14 bases between them. CDR3 bases read: TGCAGCGTTGAAGAAGTGTCAGGGCCAGATGGC. Translation: CSVEEVSGPDG. The whole CDR3 is CSVEEVSGPDGYTF.

Of note for this clone: The sequenced fragment ends 3 residues before the CDR3 boundary, so the rest is inferred from the germline J gene. The J gene is TRBJ1-5, the V gene TRBV28; D is perhaps TRBD1 (5 bases). The CDR3 is 16 residues long. Germline-derived CDR1 and CDR2 are MDHEN and SYDVKM. The germline V and J ends were trimmed by 5 bases and 0 bases, with 14 bases remaining between them. The CDR3 sequence is CASSPKTVYSNQPQHF. Partial CDR3 DNA: TGTGCCAGCAGTCCCAAGACAGTTTATAGCAATCAGCCC.

Remarks on this clone: From the germline J gene comes the end of the CDR3, since the read stops 3 residues before it. The chain links TRBV5-1 to TRBJ1-5; D is undetermined. CDR1 and CDR2 from the germline V gene are SGHRS and YFSETQ. V gave up 0 bases and J gave up 0 bases, with 7 bases separating them. The CDR3 extends over 15 amino acids. The CDR3 is CASSLEGVSNQPQHF. Incomplete CDR3 DNA: TGCGCCAGCAGCTTGGAAGGTGTTAGCAATCAGCCC.

Regarding this clone: Sequencing ends 3 residues short of the CDR3 end; the germline J gene provides the rest. V gene TRBV28 combines with J gene TRBJ1-1; no reliable D call. CDR1 and CDR2 from the germline V gene are MDHEN and SYDVKM. Trimming left V 11 bases short and J 3 bases short, with 16 bases between. CDR3 length equals 13 residues. CDR3 DNA, as far as it was read: TGTGCCCACCGGCGAGGGTCGTACACTGAA. This sequence encodes CAHRRGSYTE. The whole CDR3 region reads CAHRRGSYTEAFF.

Of note for this clone: The read halts 3 residues ahead of the CDR3 end, with the missing end drawn from the germline J gene. The V gene is TRBV5-1, the J gene TRBJ1-1; TRBD1 might be the D (5 bases). This CDR3 has 15 residues. V lost 2 bases and J lost 5, with 16 bases in between. Per the germline V gene, CDR1 is SGHRS and CDR2 is YFSETQ. The part of the CDR3 DNA that was read is TGCGCCAGCAGCTTCAACCAGGGCAGGAGGACTGAA. Translation gives CASSFNQGRRTE. The entire CDR3 is CASSFNQGRRTEAFF. The full variable domain, with the rest looked up from reference TRBV5-1 and TRBJ1-1, is KAGVTQTPRYLIKTRGQQVTLSCSPISGHRSVSWYQQTPGQGLQFLFEYFSETQRNKGNFPGRFSGRQFSNSRSEMNVSTLELGDSALYLCASSFNQGRRTEAFFGQGTRLTVV.

Details on this clone: The junction shows a germline mismatch at one end, possibly a read error. The read halts 3 residues ahead of the CDR3 end, with the missing end drawn from the germline J gene. This sample includes further DNA sequences coding for the same CDR3. The V call is TRBV7-6, the J call TRBJ1-3, with 8 bases fitting TRBD1. Per the germline V gene, CDR1 is SGHVS and CDR2 is FNYEAQ. This CDR3 is 15 amino acids long. The covered CDR3 bases are TGTGCCAGCAGCTTTTCTTCCGGGACAGGAAACACG. Protein: CASSFSSGTGNT. The CDR3 reads in full as CASSFSSGTGNTIYF.

A word on this clone: The CDR3 end is not reached by the read, which stops 3 residues before it; the germline J gene fills it in. V usage is TRBV20-1 and J usage is TRBJ2-1, with D possibly matching TRBD1 (6 bases). V was pared by 5 bases and J by 2 bases, with 10 bases between. CDR3 length equals 13 residues. The germline V gene encodes CDR1 DFQATT and CDR2 SNEGSKA (reference sequence). CDR3: CSADRDTYNEQFF. CDR3 DNA, as far as it was read: TGCAGTGCTGACCGGGACACCTACAATGAG.

As regards this clone: The DNA ends 3 residues before the CDR3 does, and the rest of the CDR3 is filled in from the germline J gene. This chain joins TRBV20-1 and TRBJ1-1; 7 nucleotides match TRBD1. CDR3 length: 14 amino acids. Germline CDR1 reads DFQATT; CDR2 reads SNEGSKA (reference sequence). V was clipped by 4 bases and J by 1 base; unmatched bases: 6. Partial CDR3 DNA: TGCAGTGCTACCCGACAGGGATCGAACACTGAA. Translating it yields CSATRQGSNTE. Given in full, the CDR3 is CSATRQGSNTEAFF.

Details on this clone: Read sequence stops 3 residues before the CDR3 end, and the germline J gene provides the missing end. The gene calls are TRBV27 and TRBJ1-4; 7 nucleotides match TRBD1. Trimming took 4 bases from V and 8 from J; bases not matched to a gene: 19. The germline V gene has CDR1 MNHEY and CDR2 SMNVEV (reference sequence). This CDR3 has 18 residues. CDR3 region: CASSSYGQAGGWEEKLFF. Partial CDR3 DNA: TGTGCCAGCAGTTCCTACGGACAGGCCGGGGGCTGGGAGGAAAAA.

As concerns this clone: The read terminates 3 residues ahead of where the CDR3 ends, so the germline J gene completes it. Different DNA sequences within this sample yield the same CDR3. The rearrangement links TRBV19 to TRBJ1-3, with 8 positions matching TRBD1. Germline V gene sequence: CDR1 LNHDA, CDR2 SQIVND (reference sequence). V lost 6 bases, J lost 3 bases, and 16 bases stayed unmatched. CDR3 length: 18 amino acids. CDR3 protein: CASRPQKGGRGHGNTIYF. The covered CDR3 bases are TGTGCCAGTAGGCCACAAAAGGGTGGCAGGGGGCATGGAAACACC.

Regarding this clone: The read gets to within 3 residues of the CDR3 end, and the germline J gene fills in the rest. The chain joins TRBV6-2 or TRBV6-3 to TRBJ2-7; a weak D match, TRBD2 (5 bases). The V gene lost 2 bases and the J gene lost 1 base, with 18 bases spanning the gap. The germline V gene has CDR1 MNHEY and CDR2 SVGEGT. This CDR3 is 17 amino acids long. CDR3 region: CASSYGSAGWSSYEQYF. CDR3 DNA (partial): TGTGCCAGCAGTTACGGGTCCGCGGGCTGGAGTTCCTACGAG.

A remark on this clone: The CDR3 end lies 3 residues beyond the end of the read and is filled in from the germline J gene. The chain recombines TRBV5-6 with TRBJ2-5; D is perhaps TRBD1 (6 bases). CDR1 is SGHDT and CDR2 is YYEEEE in the germline V gene. The CDR3 runs 13 residues. The V and J ends lost 1 base and 5 bases respectively, with 9 bases between them. Incomplete CDR3 DNA: TGTGCCAGCAGCTTGCGTCAGGGGGAGACC. This encodes CASSLRQGET. The CDR3, in full, reads CASSLRQGETQYF.

Comments on this clone: With the read ending 3 residues before the CDR3 end, the germline J gene is used to fill in that end. The V gene is TRBV29-1, the J gene TRBJ1-2; D uncertain. Germline values: CDR1 SQVTM, CDR2 ANQGSEA. Trimming cost V 5 bases and J 0 bases, with 10 bases left between them. There are 13 residues in the CDR3. The CDR3 bases that were read are TGCAGCGTTAAAGGAGTAGCTAACTATGGC. Protein sequence: CSVKGVANYG. The whole CDR3 sequence is CSVKGVANYGYTF. The variable domain in full, with the rest retrieved from reference TRBV29-1 and TRBJ1-2, is SAVISQKPSRDICQRGTSLTIQCQVDSQVTMMFWYRQQPGQSLTLIATANQGSEATYESGFVIDKFPISRPNLTFSTLTVSNMSPEDSSIYLCSVKGVANYGYTFGSGTRLTVV.

For this clone: The read halts 3 residues ahead of the CDR3 end, with the missing end drawn from the germline J gene. The chain has TRBV18 and TRBJ2-7; 9 nucleotides agree with TRBD1. This CDR3 has 16 residues. V was pared by 6 bases and J by 4 bases, with 13 bases of the junction left unmatched. Germline CDR1 and CDR2: KGHSH and LQKENI. CDR3 residues: CASSYLDLDRGYEQYF. Partial CDR3 DNA: TGTGCCAGCTCCTACCTGGACCTGGACAGGGGATACGAG.

On this clone itself: The read ends 3 residues shy of where the CDR3 ends; the end is completed using the germline J gene. This rearrangement joins TRBV19 to TRBJ1-4; D is possibly TRBD1 (5 bases). The V and J ends lost 2 bases and 8 bases respectively, with 12 bases between them. In germline, CDR1 is LNHDA, CDR2 SQIVND (reference sequence). CDR3 length: 14 residues. CDR3 residues: CASSILAAGEKLFF. The DNA read from the CDR3 is TGTGCCAGTAGTATATTGGCAGCAGGGGAAAAA.

In regard to this clone: The missing CDR3 end, 3 residues past where the read stops, is filled in from the germline J gene. The rearrangement joins TRBV20-1 to TRBJ1-2; 8 nucleotides align to TRBD1. The CDR3 spans 15 residues. With 5 bases clipped from V and 4 bases from J, the junction kept 12 bases outside the gene matches. The V gene's germline CDR1 is DFQATT and CDR2 SNEGSKA (reference sequence). Partial CDR3 DNA: TGCAGTGCTTCCGACGCCAGGACAGGGCCCTATGGC. As protein: CSASDARTGPYG. The whole CDR3 sequence is CSASDARTGPYGYTF.

Concerning this clone: The read comes to an end 3 residues before the CDR3 does, leaving the germline J gene to fill in the end. The V and J genes are TRBV5-1 and TRBJ2-3; D gene uncertain. Per germline, CDR1 SGHRS and CDR2 YFSETQ. The CDR3 spans 14 residues. Trimming left V 7 bases short and J 0 bases short, with 12 bases between. The CDR3 bases that were read are TGCGCCAGCGCGCCCCTTGTGAGCACAGATACG. This translates into CASAPLVSTDT. The whole CDR3 sequence reads CASAPLVSTDTQYF.

Notes on this clone: Read data end 3 residues before the CDR3 end; the end is taken from the germline J gene. The chain carries TRBV5-1 and TRBJ1-5; the match to TRBD1 covers 7 bases. The length of the CDR3 is 16 residues. After removal of 0 bases from V and 1 base from J, the junction contained 4 bases not matched to a gene. The germline V gene encodes CDR1 SGHRS and CDR2 YFSETQ. CDR3 DNA (partial): TGCGCCAGCAGCTTGGGACAGGGTATGAGCAATCAGCCC. Translated, it gives CASSLGQGMSNQP. The full CDR3 reads CASSLGQGMSNQPQHF.